Listed below are T cell receptor beta chains from one sample, sequenced in a study of blood T cell repertoires in COVID-19. Profiled with immunoSEQ multiplex PCR; TCRdb holds only in-frame clones, not every one. The repertoire holds around 300,000 clones, with roughly 86% as singletons. Sequencing was done on a sample of peripheral blood. These receptors came from a man between 18 and 29 years old with active or convalescent COVID-19. CDR3s include the opening cysteine and the closing phenylalanine or tryptophan. The order of the fields is CDR3 DNA, CDR3 protein, J gene, V gene, D gene, CDR3 length, clone size. The D gene is left open where the match is weak. The listing skips clone size in some rows; elsewhere it reads once, few, many or a size class.

CDR3 DNA: TGTGCCAGCAGCCGGGGGGGGAGCACAGATACGCAGTATTTT
CDR3 protein: CASSRGGSTDTQYF
J gene: TRBJ2-3
V gene: TRBV11-3
D gene: TRBD2
CDR3 length: 14
clone size: .

CDR3 DNA: TGTGCCAGCAGGGCACATCAGGGGAACACTGAAGCTTTCTTT
CDR3 protein: CASRAHQGNTEAFF
J gene: TRBJ1-1
V gene: TRBV7-2
D gene: .
CDR3 length: 14
clone size: .

CDR3 DNA: TGTGCCAGTAGTATAGGGACAGCCACTGAAGCTTTCTTT
CDR3 protein: CASSIGTATEAFF
J gene: TRBJ1-1
V gene: TRBV19
D gene: .
CDR3 length: 13
clone size: .

CDR3 DNA: TGTGCCAGCAGTTCAGGGGGCAGGGATCACTATGGCTACACCTTC
CDR3 protein: CASSSGGRDHYGYTF
J gene: TRBJ1-2
V gene: TRBV11-2
D gene: TRBD1
CDR3 length: 15
clone size: .

CDR3 DNA: TGTGCCAGTAGTCCGGGGTTATCTTACAATGAGCAGTTCTTC
CDR3 protein: CASSPGLSYNEQFF
J gene: TRBJ2-1
V gene: TRBV19
D gene: .
CDR3 length: 14
clone size: .

CDR3 DNA: TGTGCCAGCCGAACTCGAACAGGGGGCAATGGAAACACCATATATTTT
CDR3 protein: CASRTRTGGNGNTIYF
J gene: TRBJ1-3
V gene: TRBV7-9
D gene: TRBD1
CDR3 length: 16
clone size: .

CDR3 DNA: TGTGCCAGTAGTATGACACAGGGCTACGAGCAGTACTTC
CDR3 protein: CASSMTQGYEQYF
J gene: TRBJ2-7
V gene: TRBV19
D gene: .
CDR3 length: 13
clone size: .

CDR3 DNA: TGTGCCAGCAGCCAAGGATCAGAAGAGACCCAGTACTTC
CDR3 protein: CASSQGSEETQYF
J gene: TRBJ2-5
V gene: TRBV14
D gene: .
CDR3 length: 13
clone size: .

CDR3 DNA: TGTGCTAGTGCACCGGAGTACACCGGGGAGCTGTTTTTT
CDR3 protein: CASAPEYTGELFF
J gene: TRBJ2-2
V gene: TRBV12-5
D gene: .
CDR3 length: 13
clone size: .

CDR3 DNA: TGCGCCAGCAGCTTGGCCGCCGGGACAGGCTCCTACGAGCAGTACTTC
CDR3 protein: CASSLAAGTGSYEQYF
J gene: TRBJ2-7
V gene: TRBV5-1
D gene: TRBD1
CDR3 length: 16
clone size: .

CDR3 DNA: TGCGCCAGCAGCCAAGAACCAGGGGGCGTCGAGCAGTACTTC
CDR3 protein: CASSQEPGGVEQYF
J gene: TRBJ2-7
V gene: TRBV4-1
D gene: TRBD1
CDR3 length: 14
clone size: .

CDR3 DNA: TGTGCCAGCAGCCCAGAACTAGCGGGGGGGCAAGAGACCCAGTACTTC
CDR3 protein: CASSPELAGGQETQYF
J gene: TRBJ2-5
V gene: TRBV7-2
D gene: TRBD2
CDR3 length: 16
clone size: .

CDR3 DNA: TGTGCCAGCAGCCCCGCGTCCGGAGGGGAGGGGACAGATACGCAGTATTTT
CDR3 protein: CASSPASGGEGTDTQYF
J gene: TRBJ2-3
V gene: TRBV4-2
D gene: TRBD2
CDR3 length: 17
clone size: .

CDR3 DNA: TGTGCTAGTGGTTTGACAGTTAACTATGGCTACACCTTC
CDR3 protein: CASGLTVNYGYTF
J gene: TRBJ1-2
V gene: TRBV12-5
D gene: .
CDR3 length: 13
clone size: .

CDR3 DNA: TGTGCCAGCAAAGGTCACAGGGGTGATGGCTACACCTTC
CDR3 protein: CASKGHRGDGYTF
J gene: TRBJ1-2
V gene: TRBV2
D gene: TRBD1
CDR3 length: 13
clone size: .

CDR3 DNA: TGTGCCAGCAGCCAATTGGGGGGTAACACTGAAGCTTTCTTT
CDR3 protein: CASSQLGGNTEAFF
J gene: TRBJ1-1
V gene: TRBV14
D gene: .
CDR3 length: 14
clone size: .

CDR3 DNA: TGTGCCAGCAGCCCTCCCGAAGGGGGTAATTCACCCCTCCACTTT
CDR3 protein: CASSPPEGGNSPLHF
J gene: TRBJ1-6
V gene: TRBV7-9
D gene: .
CDR3 length: 15
clone size: few

CDR3 DNA: TGTGCCAGCAGCTCATCAAGGACTAGCGGCACAGATACGCAGTATTTT
CDR3 protein: CASSSSRTSGTDTQYF
J gene: TRBJ2-3
V gene: TRBV5-6
D gene: TRBD2
CDR3 length: 16
clone size: .

CDR3 DNA: TGTGCCAGCAGTGACGTTCTACGGGAATCTGGAAACACCATATATTTT
CDR3 protein: CASSDVLRESGNTIYF
J gene: TRBJ1-3
V gene: TRBV6-4
D gene: .
CDR3 length: 16
clone size: .

CDR3 DNA: TGTGCCAGCAGCTTGGGACTGGGACAGGGAGGCCACGAGCAGTACTTC
CDR3 protein: CASSLGLGQGGHEQYF
J gene: TRBJ2-7
V gene: TRBV5-6
D gene: TRBD1
CDR3 length: 16
clone size: once

CDR3 DNA: TGTGCCAGCAGAGAGGAACAGGGGCTGAACACTGAAGCTTTCTTT
CDR3 protein: CASREEQGLNTEAFF
J gene: TRBJ1-1
V gene: TRBV2
D gene: TRBD1
CDR3 length: 15
clone size: .

CDR3 DNA: TGCGCCAGCAGCTTCAAGGACAGAGCGAACACTGAAGCTTTCTTT
CDR3 protein: CASSFKDRANTEAFF
J gene: TRBJ1-1
V gene: TRBV5-1
D gene: .
CDR3 length: 15
clone size: .

CDR3 DNA: TGTGCCAGCAGCCCACTCGAGACCCAGTACTTC
CDR3 protein: CASSPLETQYF
J gene: TRBJ2-5
V gene: TRBV7-6
D gene: .
CDR3 length: 11
clone size: .

CDR3 DNA: TGTGCCAGTTCATCAGAGGGCCTCTATGGCTACACCTTC
CDR3 protein: CASSSEGLYGYTF
J gene: TRBJ1-2
V gene: TRBV6-5
D gene: .
CDR3 length: 13
clone size: once

CDR3 DNA: TGCAGCGTTGATGTACCAGGCTCCTACGAGCAGTACTTC
CDR3 protein: CSVDVPGSYEQYF
J gene: TRBJ2-7
V gene: TRBV29-1
D gene: .
CDR3 length: 13
clone size: .

CDR3 DNA: TGTGCCAGCAGCCGTAGCGGGGTGGGGGCAGATACGCAGTATTTT
CDR3 protein: CASSRSGVGADTQYF
J gene: TRBJ2-3
V gene: TRBV13
D gene: TRBD2
CDR3 length: 15
clone size: .

CDR3 DNA: TGTGCTAGTGGATCCCGTACTGGGGGGTTTAATCAGCCCCAGCATTTT
CDR3 protein: CASGSRTGGFNQPQHF
J gene: TRBJ1-5
V gene: TRBV12-5
D gene: .
CDR3 length: 16
clone size: .

CDR3 DNA: TGTGCCAGCTCACCAACGACAGGGCACGAAAAACTGTTTTTT
CDR3 protein: CASSPTTGHEKLFF
J gene: TRBJ1-4
V gene: TRBV18
D gene: TRBD1
CDR3 length: 14
clone size: .

CDR3 DNA: TGTGCCAGCAGTGAAAGCGCAGGGGACTATGGCTACACCTTC
CDR3 protein: CASSESAGDYGYTF
J gene: TRBJ1-2
V gene: TRBV25-1
D gene: .
CDR3 length: 14
clone size: .

CDR3 DNA: TGTGCCAGCAGCGTAGGAGGCGGGGGGGCCTATGAGCAGTTCTTC
CDR3 protein: CASSVGGGGAYEQFF
J gene: TRBJ2-1
V gene: TRBV9
D gene: TRBD2
CDR3 length: 15
clone size: .

CDR3 DNA: TGTGCCAGCAGCGGGACAGGTAACAATCAGCCCCAGCATTTT
CDR3 protein: CASSGTGNNQPQHF
J gene: TRBJ1-5
V gene: TRBV2
D gene: TRBD1
CDR3 length: 14
clone size: once

CDR3 DNA: TGTGCCAGCAGTGAACTTGGCAGGCCAGATCAGCCCCAGCATTTT
CDR3 protein: CASSELGRPDQPQHF
J gene: TRBJ1-5
V gene: TRBV6-1
D gene: .
CDR3 length: 15
clone size: .

CDR3 DNA: TGTGCCAGCAGCTTATCCGACAGGGGGAACTATGGCTACACCTTC
CDR3 protein: CASSLSDRGNYGYTF
J gene: TRBJ1-2
V gene: TRBV7-9
D gene: TRBD1
CDR3 length: 15
clone size: .

CDR3 DNA: TGCGCCAGCAGCTTGGGGCAGGGAGGTGCAACTAATGAAAAACTGTTTTTT
CDR3 protein: CASSLGQGGATNEKLFF
J gene: TRBJ1-4
V gene: TRBV5-1
D gene: .
CDR3 length: 17
clone size: .

CDR3 DNA: TGTGCCATCAGTGGGGGGCCTGGGGATGGCTACACCTTC
CDR3 protein: CAISGGPGDGYTF
J gene: TRBJ1-2
V gene: TRBV10-3
D gene: .
CDR3 length: 13
clone size: .

CDR3 DNA: TGTGCCAGTCGGGCCAGGGGGCGATCAGGGGAGCAGTTCTTC
CDR3 protein: CASRARGRSGEQFF
J gene: TRBJ2-1
V gene: TRBV19
D gene: TRBD1
CDR3 length: 14
clone size: .

CDR3 DNA: TGTGCCACCAGTGACGGACTAGCCGAGGCCAAAAACATTCAGTACTTC
CDR3 protein: CATSDGLAEAKNIQYF
J gene: TRBJ2-4
V gene: TRBV24-1
D gene: TRBD2
CDR3 length: 16
clone size: .

CDR3 DNA: TGTGCCAGCAGCTTAGGCCTAGCGGGGGAGTACGAGCAGTACTTC
CDR3 protein: CASSLGLAGEYEQYF
J gene: TRBJ2-7
V gene: TRBV7-6
D gene: TRBD2
CDR3 length: 15
clone size: .

CDR3 DNA: TGTGCCAGCAGCTCCCTAGCGGGGGGGCCGACAGATACGCAGTATTTT
CDR3 protein: CASSSLAGGPTDTQYF
J gene: TRBJ2-3
V gene: TRBV7-2
D gene: TRBD2
CDR3 length: 16
clone size: once

CDR3 DNA: TGCGCCAGCAGCCAAGATCTCTGGAACACCGGGGAGCTGTTTTTT
CDR3 protein: CASSQDLWNTGELFF
J gene: TRBJ2-2
V gene: TRBV4-3
D gene: .
CDR3 length: 15
clone size: .

CDR3 DNA: TGTGCCAGCATGGCAGGGGGCGCGCGGGGCTACACCTTC
CDR3 protein: CASMAGGARGYTF
J gene: TRBJ1-2
V gene: TRBV2
D gene: TRBD1
CDR3 length: 13
clone size: .

CDR3 DNA: TGTGCCAGCAGCACACAGGGGGGAACACAGTACTTC
CDR3 protein: CASSTQGGTQYF
J gene: TRBJ2-7
V gene: TRBV11-2
D gene: TRBD1
CDR3 length: 12
clone size: .

CDR3 DNA: TGTGCCACCAGTGATGCGACTAGCGGGGAGATAGATACGCAGTATTTT
CDR3 protein: CATSDATSGEIDTQYF
J gene: TRBJ2-3
V gene: TRBV24-1
D gene: TRBD2
CDR3 length: 16
clone size: .